This T cell receptor (beta chain) stems from a study of T cells after yellow fever vaccination. This clonotype occurred many times. This CDR3 has 16 amino acids. Germline V gives CDR1 SGHTA, CDR2 FQGNSA. V was shortened by 1 base and J by 0 bases, with 10 bases between the two germline ends. From the 5' RACE reads, TCRdb called clonotypes with MiXCR, one entry per CDR3 protein. The sample yields under 400,000 distinct CDR3 sequences, roughly 12% seen once. The source was PBMCs, collected on the day of the first yellow fever vaccination. V is TRBV7-2 and J is TRBJ1-3, with D perhaps TRBD1 (6 bases). The TCR originated in a young man who received the YFV17D yellow fever vaccine. CDR3 nucleotide sequence: TGTGCCAGCAGCTTAGGGGGGCCCGCCTCTGGAAACACCATATATTTT. Amino acids: CASSLGGPASGNTIYF.